The 28 T cell receptor beta chains reported below all come from one sample, sequenced in a study of T cells in Graves' hyperthyroidism and ophthalmopathy. TCR beta CDR3 regions were amplified from RNA transcripts. TCR CDR3 regions were first amplified by RT-PCR with HTBI primers. TCRdb re-called the multiplex PCR reads with MiXCR, one entry per CDR3 protein. The table records 550,000 to 800,000 distinct CDR3 sequences, about 17% of them present only once. Sequencing input: blood. Receptors were obtained from a man aged 18 to 35 with Graves' hyperthyroidism.

This clonotype was seen repeatedly, ten times or more. The chain joins TRBV28 to TRBJ2-1, with D perhaps TRBD2 (6 bases). From germline, CDR1 is MDHEN and CDR2 SYDVKM. CDR3 length equals 14 residues. V lost 3 bases, J lost 2 bases, and 8 bases lay in between. The CDR3 is CASSLGTAYNEQFF. CDR3 nucleotide sequence: TGTGCCAGCAGTTTGGGGACTGCCTACAATGAGCAGTTCTTC. The complete variable domain, with remaining parts taken from reference TRBV28 and TRBJ2-1, reads DVKVTQSSRYLVKRTGEKVFLECVQDMDHENMFWYRQDPGLGLRLIYFSYDVKMKEKGDIPEGYSVSREKKERFSLILESASTNQTSMYLCASSLGTAYNEQFFGPGTRLTVL.

The sample holds many counts of this clonotype. V and J are TRBV6-2 or TRBV6-3 and TRBJ2-7; tentatively, D is TRBD2 (6 bases). Germline CDR1 MNHEY, CDR2 SVGEGT. The CDR3 sequence is 14 residues long. V gave up 4 bases and J gave up 2 bases, with 12 bases separating them. The CDR3 is CASSFRESPYEQYF. Here the CDR3 DNA reads TGTGCCAGCAGTTTCCGGGAGTCCCCCTACGAGCAGTACTTC.

This clonotype was counted many times. This sequence joins TRBV12-3 or TRBV12-4 and TRBJ1-1; 9 bases are a match to TRBD1. Unmatched junction bases numbered 5, after V lost 6 bases and J lost 6 bases. This CDR3 contains 13 residues. Here the CDR3 DNA reads TGTGCCAGCAGCGGGGACAGGGTCTCTGAAGCTTTCTTT. It specifies CASSGDRVSEAFF.

The chain has TRBV27 and TRBJ1-2; D call uncertain. The CDR3 runs 15 residues. V was shortened by 0 bases and J by 0 bases, with 8 bases between the two germline ends. Germline CDR1 MNHEY, CDR2 SMNVEV (reference sequence). The CDR3 coding sequence is TGTGCCAGCAGTTTATCGAACGCGCCTAACTATGGCTACACCTTC. Translation: CASSLSNAPNYGYTF.

In its sample, this clonotype was seen many times. The chain combines TRBV18 with TRBJ1-5; D not certain. The V end was cut by 2 bases, the J end by 5 bases, with 13 bases between. The CDR3 totals 15 residues. The germline V gene has CDR1 KGHSH and CDR2 LQKENI. The CDR3 sequence: CASSPTRTGDQPQHF. In nucleotides, the CDR3 is TGTGCCAGCTCACCAACCCGAACCGGCGATCAGCCCCAGCATTTT.

There are a few counts of this clonotype. The CDR3 spells CAISGTSGGDTQYF. CDR3 sequence (DNA): TGTGCCATCAGTGGGACTAGCGGGGGAGATACGCAGTATTTT. The chain uses TRBV10-3 and TRBJ2-3, with TRBD2 matching over 13 bases. Germline CDR1 is ENHRY and CDR2 is SYGVKD. V shed 4 bases and J 5 bases; nucleotides not matched to a gene: 0. The CDR3 is 14 residues long.

This clonotype was observed a few times. CDR3 DNA sequence: TGTGCCAGCAGCTTAGCCCCCGGGACAGCTCTCACCGGGGAGCTGTTTTTT. Its protein product is CASSLAPGTALTGELFF. The chain recombines TRBV7-2 with TRBJ2-2; 7 bases are a match to TRBD1. Trimming took 0 bases from V and 4 from J; bases not matched to a gene: 8. The CDR3 loop spans 17 amino acids. From germline, CDR1 is SGHTA and CDR2 FQGNSA.

This clonotype was seen repeatedly, ten times or more. The CDR3 coding sequence is TGTGCCAGCAGTGTTATAGGGGGCATCTATGGCTACACCTTC. Translation: CASSVIGGIYGYTF. This rearrangement joins TRBV2 to TRBJ1-2; 7 bases line up with TRBD1. Germline V gene sequence: CDR1 SNHLY, CDR2 FYNNEI. V was clipped by 4 bases and J by 4 bases; unmatched bases: 6. The CDR3 length is 14 residues.

A few counts support this clonotype. This rearrangement joins TRBV6-2 or TRBV6-3 to TRBJ2-1, with a weak D call TRBD2 (6 bases). The CDR3 covers 17 residues. V was shortened by 3 bases and J by 9 bases, with 24 bases between the two germline ends. The germline CDR1 and CDR2 sequences are MNHEY and SVGEGT. This chain's CDR3 is CASSYSVSGGGHREQFF. In DNA, the CDR3 is TGTGCCAGCAGTTATTCGGTTAGCGGAGGAGGGCATCGTGAGCAGTTCTTC.

This clonotype was seen at least ten times. V and J are TRBV2 and TRBJ2-7; D may be TRBD1 (6 bases). The ends were cut back, 6 bases at V and 1 base at J, with 19 bases in the middle. CDR3 size: 16 residues. The germline gives CDR1 SNHLY, CDR2 FYNNEI. CDR3 sequence (DNA): TGTGCCAGCAGAGGGGGTCCGGGACCGCCTTCCTACGAGCAGTACTTC. As protein: CASRGGPGPPSYEQYF. Looking up the rest from reference TRBV2 and TRBJ2-7 gives the full variable domain: EPEVTQTPSHQVTQMGQEVILRCVPISNHLYFYWYRQILGQKVEFLVSFYNNEISEKSEIFDDQFSVERPDGSNFTLKIRSTKLEDSAMYFCASRGGPGPPSYEQYFGPGTRLTVT.

This clonotype was found many times. V is TRBV7-8 and J is TRBJ2-7; D remains ambiguous. The V gene's germline CDR1 is SGHVS and CDR2 FQNEAQ. V gave up 5 bases and J gave up 3 bases, with 17 bases separating them. The CDR3 covers 15 residues. CDR3 amino acids: CASSHPKHRSYEQYF. The CDR3, as DNA: TGTGCCAGCAGCCACCCGAAACATAGAAGCTACGAGCAGTACTTC.

The rearrangement links TRBV12-5 to TRBJ1-1; a weak D match, TRBD1 (5 bases). CDR1 is LGHNT and CDR2 is FRNRAP in the germline V gene. The ends were cut back, 6 bases at V and 7 bases at J, with 12 bases in the middle. This CDR3 spans 12 amino acids. CDR3: CASGRRGVEAFF. The CDR3 bases are TGTGCTAGTGGAAGACGAGGGGTTGAAGCTTTCTTT. The entire variable domain, with the rest obtained from reference TRBV12-5 and TRBJ1-1, is as follows: DARVTQTPRHKVTEMGQEVTMRCQPILGHNTVFWYRQTMMQGLELLAYFRNRAPLDDSGMPKDRFSAEMPDATLATLKIQPSEPRDSAVYFCASGRRGVEAFFGQGTRLTVV.

In this sample, this clonotype turned up many times. This chain uses TRBV10-3 with TRBJ2-5; 9 positions agree with TRBD2. Trimming removed 4 bases from V and 3 bases from J; junction bases left unmatched: 3. The V gene's germline CDR1 is ENHRY and CDR2 SYGVKD. The CDR3 is 14 amino acids. The chain's CDR3 is CAISGTSVKETQYF. CDR3 coding DNA: TGTGCCATCAGTGGGACTAGCGTTAAAGAGACCCAGTACTTC.

For this clonotype: A clone one base away is much larger, so this may be a read error. V usage is TRBV6-1 and J usage is TRBJ2-7, with D unclear. From germline, CDR1 is MNHNS and CDR2 SASEGT. CDR3 length: 12 amino acids. The CDR3, as DNA: TGTGCCAGCAGTGAAGCCAGCTACGAGCGGTACTTC. As protein: CASSEASYERYF.

The chain combines TRBV4-1 with TRBJ1-1; D gene unclear. V was shortened by 0 bases and J by 4 bases, with 15 bases between the two germline ends. This CDR3 comprises 16 residues. In germline, CDR1 is MGHRA, CDR2 YSYEKL. The CDR3 DNA reads TGCGCCAGCAGCCAAGACTCCGAGGTTCCTAGCACTGAAGCTTTCTTT. Translated: CASSQDSEVPSTEAFF.

In its sample, this clonotype was seen a few times. The J gene is TRBJ1-2, the V gene TRBV4-1; D is ambiguous. V was clipped by 6 bases and J by 0 bases, with 14 bases between them. CDR1 and CDR2 (germline): MGHRA, YSYEKL. The CDR3 runs to 15 residues. As DNA, the CDR3 is TGCGCCAGCAGGGAGTCCGGGGTAACTAACTATGGCTACACCTTC. As protein: CASRESGVTNYGYTF.

Many counts were recorded for this clonotype. The gene calls are TRBV28 and TRBJ2-7, with a possible D match to TRBD1 (5 bases). Per the germline V gene, CDR1 is MDHEN and CDR2 is SYDVKM. V was cut by 7 bases and J by 2 bases, with 24 bases left in between. The CDR3 extends over 17 amino acids. CDR3 protein: CASTSTLAGSIPYEQYF. DNA of the CDR3: TGTGCCAGCACTTCCACCCTGGCAGGGTCCATTCCCTACGAGCAGTACTTC.

The gene calls are TRBV6-2 or TRBV6-3 and TRBJ2-2, with no clear D. V was clipped by 5 bases and J by 3 bases, with 19 bases between them. The germline CDR1 and CDR2 sequences are MNHEY and SVGEGT. CDR3 length equals 17 residues. CDR3 nucleotides: TGTGCCAGCAGTGTGGATCGTCTGGGCCCCTACACCGGGGAGCTGTTTTTT. Translation: CASSVDRLGPYTGELFF.

This clonotype was seen many times. The rearrangement uses TRBV20-1 and TRBJ2-7; 10 bases map to TRBD2. The CDR3 covers 14 residues. Trimming removed 3 bases from V and 3 bases from J; junction bases left unmatched: 5. CDR1 and CDR2 (germline): DFQATT, SNEGSKA (reference sequence). CDR3 residues: CSASSLAGVYEQYF. The CDR3 bases are TGCAGTGCTAGCTCGCTAGCGGGAGTCTACGAGCAGTACTTC.

The chain employs TRBV5-1 and TRBJ1-2; weak D call: TRBD1 (6 bases). Germline V lookup: CDR1 SGHRS, CDR2 YFSETQ. This CDR3 has 13 amino acids. V was cut by 0 bases and J by 8 bases, with 11 bases left in between. In DNA, the CDR3 is TGCGCCAGCAGCTTGGTTCCAGGGGAAGGCTACACCTTC. Its protein is CASSLVPGEGYTF.

There are many counts of this clonotype. This chain connects TRBV27 to TRBJ2-5, with D unresolved. Per germline, CDR1 MNHEY and CDR2 SMNVEV (reference sequence). The germline V and J ends were trimmed by 1 base and 1 base, with 10 bases remaining between them. The CDR3 is made up of 15 amino acids. The CDR3 DNA follows: TGTGCCAGCAGTTTATTAGGACCTATCCAAGAGACCCAGTACTTC. As protein: CASSLLGPIQETQYF.

This clonotype was counted at least ten times. The chain has TRBV12-3 or TRBV12-4 and TRBJ2-1; D uncertain. This CDR3 is 13 amino acids long. The V end was cut by 0 bases, the J end by 8 bases, with 8 bases between. CDR3 in DNA: TGTGCCAGCAGTTTAGCGGCAAGGGATGAGCAGTTCTTC. Translation gives CASSLAARDEQFF.

A note on this clonotype: A single base separates this from a much larger clone, so it may be a read error. The rearrangement joins TRBV11-3 to TRBJ1-1; D is undetermined. In germline, CDR1 is SGHNT, CDR2 YENEEA. CDR3 length: 15 residues. The CDR3: CASSLGGGMNTEASF. CDR3 DNA: TGTGCCAGCAGCTTAGGCGGAGGCATGAACACTGAAGCTTCCTTT.

This clonotype was counted at least ten times. V usage is TRBV6-1 and J usage is TRBJ2-7; D gene unclear. Looked up from germline, CDR1 is MNHNS and CDR2 is SASEGT. Trimming took off 2 bases at V and 7 bases at J, with 18 bases between the two ends. The CDR3 has 15 amino acids. The CDR3 DNA is TGTGCCAGCAGTGAACCCGCCGGACCCCTGGGGGAGCAGTACTTC. Translating it yields CASSEPAGPLGEQYF.

On this clonotype: Since a much larger clone is just one base distant, this may be a read error. The V and J genes are TRBV2 and TRBJ1-1, with no clear D. The germline V gene encodes CDR1 SNHLY and CDR2 FYNNEI. The CDR3 extends over 15 amino acids. Here the CDR3 reads CASSEARGRFGEASF. Written as DNA, the CDR3 is TGTGCCAGCAGTGAAGCCCGAGGTAGATTCGGTGAAGCTTCCTTT.

This clonotype has a handful of counts. This chain links TRBV20-1 with TRBJ2-7; the D is unclear. Germline values: CDR1 DFQATT, CDR2 SNEGSKA (reference sequence). The CDR3 loop spans 13 amino acids. V was pared by 1 base and J by 6 bases, with 13 bases between. CDR3 residues: CSARVMALREQYF. CDR3 bases: TGCAGTGCTAGAGTCATGGCTTTGCGCGAGCAGTACTTC.

The V and J genes are TRBV12-3 or TRBV12-4 and TRBJ2-1, with D possibly being TRBD2 (6 bases). V dropped 3 bases and J dropped 0 bases, with 12 bases sitting between them. The CDR3 is made up of 16 amino acids. CDR3 region: CASSFGGLSSYNEQFF. CDR3 coding DNA: TGTGCCAGCAGTTTTGGGGGGTTGAGCTCCTACAATGAGCAGTTCTTC.

This clonotype was counted a few times. This chain links TRBV7-9 with TRBJ1-1; no firm D call. The CDR3 has 15 residues. V was shortened by 4 bases and J by 10 bases, with 22 bases between the two germline ends. Germline loops: CDR1 SEHNR, CDR2 FQNEAQ (reference sequence). CDR3 nucleotides: TGTGCCAGCAGCTCCCCGTCCGGGCCGGCCCTGATAGCTTTCTTT. Protein sequence: CASSSPSGPALIAFF.